The subject of this entry is one TCR beta chain. These data originate in a study of PD-1 blockade in classical Hodgkin lymphoma. Whole-study context: Intravenous delivery of nivolumab at 3 mg/kg to patients occurred every 2 weeks.

TCRdb's table, derived via immunoSEQ multiplex PCR, lists solely in-frame clones and lacks some. The sample records 45,000 to 55,000 clones, over 60% being singletons. The patients all showed relapse after autologous stem cell transplantation, while their brentuximab vedotin exposure varied. This clonotype was obtained from a human donor with classical Hodgkin lymphoma. The starting material was peripheral blood mononuclear cells (PBMCs), obtained before the second cycle of nivolumab.

CDR3 in DNA: TGTGCCAGCAGTTTATACTGGCTAGCGGGAGAGTCTTACGAGCAGTACTTC. The encoded protein is CASSLYWLAGESYEQYF. The chain is built from TRBV27 and TRBJ2-7; TRBD2 agrees at 10 bases. Germline CDR1 and CDR2: MNHEY and SMNVEV (reference sequence). The CDR3 contains 17 residues. V was pared by 1 base and J by 4 bases, with 10 bases of the junction left unmatched.